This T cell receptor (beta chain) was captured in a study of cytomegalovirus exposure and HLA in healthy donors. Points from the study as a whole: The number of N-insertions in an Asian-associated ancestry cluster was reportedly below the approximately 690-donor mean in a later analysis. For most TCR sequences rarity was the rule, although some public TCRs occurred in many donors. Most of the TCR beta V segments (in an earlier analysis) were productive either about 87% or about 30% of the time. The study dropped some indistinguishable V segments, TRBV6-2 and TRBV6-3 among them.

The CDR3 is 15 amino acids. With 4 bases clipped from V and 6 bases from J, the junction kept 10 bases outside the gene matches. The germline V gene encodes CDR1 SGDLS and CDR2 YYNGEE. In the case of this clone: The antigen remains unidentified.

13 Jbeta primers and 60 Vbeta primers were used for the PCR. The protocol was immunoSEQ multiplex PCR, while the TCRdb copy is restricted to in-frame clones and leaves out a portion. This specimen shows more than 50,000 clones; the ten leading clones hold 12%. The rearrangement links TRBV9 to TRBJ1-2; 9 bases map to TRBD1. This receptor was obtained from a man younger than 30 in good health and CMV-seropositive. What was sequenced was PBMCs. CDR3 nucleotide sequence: TGTGCCAGCAGCACGACCGGGACAGGGTTTGATGGCTACACCTTC. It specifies CASSTTGTGFDGYTF.